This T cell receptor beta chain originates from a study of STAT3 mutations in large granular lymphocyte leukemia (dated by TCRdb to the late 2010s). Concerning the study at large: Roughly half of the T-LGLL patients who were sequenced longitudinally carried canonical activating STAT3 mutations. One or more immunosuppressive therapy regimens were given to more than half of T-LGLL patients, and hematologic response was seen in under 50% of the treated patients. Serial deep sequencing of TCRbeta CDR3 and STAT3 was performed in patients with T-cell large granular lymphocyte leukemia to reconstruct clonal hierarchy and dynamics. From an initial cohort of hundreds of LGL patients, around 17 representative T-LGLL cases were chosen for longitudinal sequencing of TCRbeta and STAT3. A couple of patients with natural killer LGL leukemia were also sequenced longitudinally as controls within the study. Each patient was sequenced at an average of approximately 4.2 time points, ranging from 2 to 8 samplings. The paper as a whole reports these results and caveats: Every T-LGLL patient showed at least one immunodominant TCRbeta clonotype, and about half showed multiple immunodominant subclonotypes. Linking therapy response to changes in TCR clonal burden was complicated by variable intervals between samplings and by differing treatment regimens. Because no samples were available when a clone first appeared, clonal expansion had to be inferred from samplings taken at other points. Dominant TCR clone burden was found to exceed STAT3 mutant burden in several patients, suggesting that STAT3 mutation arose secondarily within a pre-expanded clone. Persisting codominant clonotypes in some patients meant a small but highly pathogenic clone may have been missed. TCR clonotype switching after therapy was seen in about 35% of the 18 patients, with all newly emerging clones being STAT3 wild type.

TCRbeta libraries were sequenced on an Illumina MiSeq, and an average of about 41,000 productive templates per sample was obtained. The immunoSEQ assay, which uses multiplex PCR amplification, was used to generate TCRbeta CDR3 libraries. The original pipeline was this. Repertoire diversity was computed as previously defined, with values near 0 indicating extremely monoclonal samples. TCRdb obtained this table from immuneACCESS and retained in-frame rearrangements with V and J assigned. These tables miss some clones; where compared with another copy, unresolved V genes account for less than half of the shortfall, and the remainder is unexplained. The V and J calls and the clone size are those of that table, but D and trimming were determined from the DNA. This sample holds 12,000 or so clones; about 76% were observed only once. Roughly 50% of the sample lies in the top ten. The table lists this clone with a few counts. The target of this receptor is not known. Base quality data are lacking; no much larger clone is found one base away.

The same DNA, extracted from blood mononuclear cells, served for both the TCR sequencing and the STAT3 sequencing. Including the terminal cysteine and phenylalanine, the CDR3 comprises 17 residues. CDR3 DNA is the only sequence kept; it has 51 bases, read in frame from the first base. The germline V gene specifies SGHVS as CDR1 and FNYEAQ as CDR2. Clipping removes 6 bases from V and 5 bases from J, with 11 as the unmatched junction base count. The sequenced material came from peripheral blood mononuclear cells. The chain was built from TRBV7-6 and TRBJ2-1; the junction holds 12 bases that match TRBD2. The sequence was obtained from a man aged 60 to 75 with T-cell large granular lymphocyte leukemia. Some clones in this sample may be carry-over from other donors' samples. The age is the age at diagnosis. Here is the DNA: TGTGCCAGCAGGCCTTTGACTAGCGGGAGTACCCACAATGAGCAGTTCTTC. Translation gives CASRPLTSGSTHNEQFF.